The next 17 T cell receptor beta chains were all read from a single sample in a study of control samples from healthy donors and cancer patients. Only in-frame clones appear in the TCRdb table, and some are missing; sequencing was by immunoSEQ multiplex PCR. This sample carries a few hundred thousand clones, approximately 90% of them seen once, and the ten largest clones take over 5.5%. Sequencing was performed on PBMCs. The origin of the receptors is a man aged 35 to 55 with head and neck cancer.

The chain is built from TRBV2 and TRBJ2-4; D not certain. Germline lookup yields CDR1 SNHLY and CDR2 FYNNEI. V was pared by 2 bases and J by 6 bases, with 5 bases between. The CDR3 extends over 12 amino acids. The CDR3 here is CASSELGNIQYF. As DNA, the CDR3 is TGTGCCAGCAGTGAACTGGGAAACATTCAGTACTTC.

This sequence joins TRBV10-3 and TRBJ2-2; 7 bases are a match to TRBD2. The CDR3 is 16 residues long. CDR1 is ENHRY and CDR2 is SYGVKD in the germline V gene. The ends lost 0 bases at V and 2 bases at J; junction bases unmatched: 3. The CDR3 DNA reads TGTGCCATCAGTGAGTCGGCTAGCGGAAACACCGGGGAGCTGTTTTTT. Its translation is CAISESASGNTGELFF.

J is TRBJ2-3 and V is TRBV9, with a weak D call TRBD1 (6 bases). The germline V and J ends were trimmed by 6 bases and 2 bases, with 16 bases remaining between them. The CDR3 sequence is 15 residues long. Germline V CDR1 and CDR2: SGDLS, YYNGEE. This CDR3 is CASTRGSASTDTQYF. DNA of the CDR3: TGTGCCAGCACTAGGGGGTCCGCATCCACAGATACGCAGTATTTT.

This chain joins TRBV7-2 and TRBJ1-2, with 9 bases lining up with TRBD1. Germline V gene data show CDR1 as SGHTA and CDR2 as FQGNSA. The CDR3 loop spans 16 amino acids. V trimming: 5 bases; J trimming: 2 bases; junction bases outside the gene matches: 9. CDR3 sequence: CASSPGGTGMNYGYTF. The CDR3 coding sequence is TGTGCCAGCAGCCCGGGGGGGACAGGGATGAACTATGGCTACACCTTC.

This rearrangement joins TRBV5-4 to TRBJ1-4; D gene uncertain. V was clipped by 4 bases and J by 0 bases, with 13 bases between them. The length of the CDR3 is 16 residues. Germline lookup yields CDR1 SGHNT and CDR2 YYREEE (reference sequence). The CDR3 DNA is TGTGCCAGCAGCGTCCTCGATGGGTCAACTAATGAAAAACTGTTTTTT. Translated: CASSVLDGSTNEKLFF.

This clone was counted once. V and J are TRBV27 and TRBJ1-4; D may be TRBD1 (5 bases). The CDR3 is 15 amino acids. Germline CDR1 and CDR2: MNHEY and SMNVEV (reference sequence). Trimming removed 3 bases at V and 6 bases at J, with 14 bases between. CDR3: CASSLGGRIYEKLFF. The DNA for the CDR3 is TGTGCCAGCAGTTTGGGGGGACGAATTTATGAAAAACTGTTTTTT.

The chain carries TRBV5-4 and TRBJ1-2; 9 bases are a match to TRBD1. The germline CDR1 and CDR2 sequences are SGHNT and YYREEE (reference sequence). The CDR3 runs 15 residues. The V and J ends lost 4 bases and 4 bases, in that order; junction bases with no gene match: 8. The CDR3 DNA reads TGTGCCAGCAGCGGACGCACAGGGGGCGGCTATGGCTACACCTTC. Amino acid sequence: CASSGRTGGGYGYTF.

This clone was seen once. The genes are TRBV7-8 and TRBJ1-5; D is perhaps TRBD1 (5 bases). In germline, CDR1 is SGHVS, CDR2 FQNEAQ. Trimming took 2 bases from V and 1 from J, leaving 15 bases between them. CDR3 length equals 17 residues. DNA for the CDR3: TGTGCCAGCAGCTTATACTGGGGGTTGTCGAGCAATCAGCCCCAGCATTTT. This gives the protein CASSLYWGLSSNQPQHF.

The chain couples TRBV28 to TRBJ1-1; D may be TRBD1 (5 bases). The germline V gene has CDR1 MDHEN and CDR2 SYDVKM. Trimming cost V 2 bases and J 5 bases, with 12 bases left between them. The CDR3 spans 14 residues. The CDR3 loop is CASSLQGWGTEAFF. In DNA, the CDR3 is TGTGCCAGCAGTTTACAGGGTTGGGGGACTGAAGCTTTCTTT.

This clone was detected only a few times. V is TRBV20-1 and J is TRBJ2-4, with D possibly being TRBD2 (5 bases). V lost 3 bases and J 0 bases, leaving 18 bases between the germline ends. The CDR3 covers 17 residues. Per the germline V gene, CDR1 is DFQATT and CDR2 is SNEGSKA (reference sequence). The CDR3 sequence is CSASKVEEALAKNIQYF. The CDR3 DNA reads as TGCAGTGCTAGTAAGGTCGAGGAGGCGCTAGCCAAAAACATTCAGTACTTC.

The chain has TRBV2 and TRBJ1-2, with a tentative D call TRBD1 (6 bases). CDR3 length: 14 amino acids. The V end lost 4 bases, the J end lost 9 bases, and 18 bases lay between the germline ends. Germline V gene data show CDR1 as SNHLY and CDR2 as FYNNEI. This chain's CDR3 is CASSVAAGGASYTF. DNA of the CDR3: TGTGCCAGCAGTGTTGCCGCCGGGGGCGCGAGCTACACCTTC.

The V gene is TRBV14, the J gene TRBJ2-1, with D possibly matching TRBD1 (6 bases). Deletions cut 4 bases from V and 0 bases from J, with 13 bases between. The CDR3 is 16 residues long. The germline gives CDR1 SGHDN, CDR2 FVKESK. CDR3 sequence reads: CASSRRRGSSYNEQFF. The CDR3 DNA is TGTGCCAGCAGCCGCAGAAGGGGGAGCTCCTACAATGAGCAGTTCTTC.

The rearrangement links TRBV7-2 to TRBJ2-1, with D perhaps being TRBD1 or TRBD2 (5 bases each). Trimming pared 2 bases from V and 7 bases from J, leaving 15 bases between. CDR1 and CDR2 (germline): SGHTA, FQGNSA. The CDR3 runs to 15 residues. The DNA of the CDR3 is TGTGCCAGCAGCTTATCTAGGGGACCGGGGAATGAGCAGTTCTTC. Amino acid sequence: CASSLSRGPGNEQFF.

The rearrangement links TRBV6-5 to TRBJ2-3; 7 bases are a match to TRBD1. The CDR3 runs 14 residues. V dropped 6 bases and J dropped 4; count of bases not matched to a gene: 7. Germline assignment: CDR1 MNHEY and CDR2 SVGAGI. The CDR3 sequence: CASRRQGRSDTQYF. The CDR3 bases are TGTGCCAGCAGAAGACAGGGTAGATCAGATACGCAGTATTTT.

CDR3: CAWGTGNTEAFF. As DNA, the CDR3 is TGTGCCTGGGGGACAGGGAACACTGAAGCTTTCTTT. J is TRBJ1-1 and V is TRBV30; 8 nucleotides align to TRBD1. This CDR3 is built from 12 residues. Germline CDR1 and CDR2: GTSNPN and SVGIG (reference sequence). V dropped 5 bases and J dropped 1; count of bases not matched to a gene: 0.

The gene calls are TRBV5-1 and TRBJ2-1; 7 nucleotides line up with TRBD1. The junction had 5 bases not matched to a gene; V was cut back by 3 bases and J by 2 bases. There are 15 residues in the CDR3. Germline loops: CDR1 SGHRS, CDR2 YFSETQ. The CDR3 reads CASSSRQGPYNEQFF. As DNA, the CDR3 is TGCGCCAGCAGCTCAAGACAGGGACCCTACAATGAGCAGTTCTTC.

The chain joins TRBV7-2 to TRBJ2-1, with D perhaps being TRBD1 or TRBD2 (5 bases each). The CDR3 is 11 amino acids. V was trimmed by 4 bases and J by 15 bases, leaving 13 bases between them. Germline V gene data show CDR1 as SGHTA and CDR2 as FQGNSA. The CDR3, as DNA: TGTGCCAGCAGCTCCCGGGGCCCCGGGTTCTTC. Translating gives CASSSRGPGFF.